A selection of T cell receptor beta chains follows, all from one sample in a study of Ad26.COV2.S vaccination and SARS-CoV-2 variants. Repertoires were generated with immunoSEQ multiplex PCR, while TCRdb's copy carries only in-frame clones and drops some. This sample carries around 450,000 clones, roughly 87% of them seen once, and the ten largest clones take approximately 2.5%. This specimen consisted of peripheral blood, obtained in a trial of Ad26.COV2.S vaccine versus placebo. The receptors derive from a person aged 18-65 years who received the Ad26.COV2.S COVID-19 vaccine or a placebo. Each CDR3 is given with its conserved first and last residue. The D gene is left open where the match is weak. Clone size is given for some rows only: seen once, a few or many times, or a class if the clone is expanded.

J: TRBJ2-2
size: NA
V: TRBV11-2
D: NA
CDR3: CASSLERPILSTGELFF
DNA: TGTGCCAGCAGCTTAGAGCGCCCTATTTTGTCCACCGGGGAGCTGTTTTTT

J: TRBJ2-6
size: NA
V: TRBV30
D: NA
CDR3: CASSRGDSGANVLTF
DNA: TGTGCCTCTAGCAGGGGGGACTCTGGGGCCAACGTCCTGACTTTC

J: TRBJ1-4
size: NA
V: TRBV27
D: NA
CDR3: CASSPDGYGVSPGEKLFF
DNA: TGTGCCAGCAGTCCCGACGGGTACGGCGTGTCGCCTGGCGAAAAACTGTTTTTT

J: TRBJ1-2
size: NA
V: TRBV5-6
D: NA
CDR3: CASSPRRRGGYTF
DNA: TGTGCCAGCAGCCCCCGCAGGCGCGGTGGCTACACCTTC

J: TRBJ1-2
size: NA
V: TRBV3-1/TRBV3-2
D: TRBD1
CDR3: CASSPTGADGYTF
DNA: TGTGCCAGCAGCCCGACAGGGGCCGATGGCTACACCTTC

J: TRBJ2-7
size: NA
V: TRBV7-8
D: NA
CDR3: CASSLVPDRLRGEQYF
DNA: TGTGCCAGCAGCTTAGTCCCTGACAGGTTGAGGGGCGAGCAGTACTTC

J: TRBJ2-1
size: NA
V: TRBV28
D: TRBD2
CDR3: CASTRRRERNEQFF
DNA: TGTGCCAGCACCAGGCGGCGGGAGCGAAATGAGCAGTTCTTC

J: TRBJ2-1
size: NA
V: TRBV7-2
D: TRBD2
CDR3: CASSPASGFSYNEQFF
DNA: TGTGCCAGCAGCCCCGCTAGCGGGTTCTCCTACAATGAGCAGTTCTTC

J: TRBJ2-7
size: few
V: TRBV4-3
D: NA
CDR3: CASSQEGGYEQYF
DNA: TGCGCCAGCAGCCAAGAGGGCGGCTACGAGCAGTACTTC

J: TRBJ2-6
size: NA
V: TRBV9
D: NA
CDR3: CASSPAGANVLTF
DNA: TGTGCCAGCAGCCCTGCGGGGGCCAACGTCCTGACTTTC

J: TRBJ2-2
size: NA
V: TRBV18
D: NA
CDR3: CASSPTRATQPGELFF
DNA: TGTGCCAGCTCACCAACCCGGGCCACCCAACCCGGGGAGCTGTTTTTT

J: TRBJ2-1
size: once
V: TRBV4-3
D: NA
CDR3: CASSHIFSGGEEQFF
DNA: TGCGCCAGCAGCCATATATTCTCAGGTGGGGAAGAGCAGTTCTTC

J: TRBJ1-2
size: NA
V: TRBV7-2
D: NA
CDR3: CASSLVGPGTGGYTF
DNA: TGTGCCAGCAGCTTAGTCGGGCCGGGAACAGGAGGCTACACCTTC

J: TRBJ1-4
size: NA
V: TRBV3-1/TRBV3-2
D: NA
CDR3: CASSPRGINEKLFF
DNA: TGTGCCAGCAGCCCCCGGGGGATTAATGAAAAACTGTTTTTT

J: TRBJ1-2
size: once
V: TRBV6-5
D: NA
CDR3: CASRGSGYTF
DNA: TGTGCCAGCCGGGGGTCTGGCTACACCTTC

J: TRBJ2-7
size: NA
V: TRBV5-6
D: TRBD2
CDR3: CASSLVAGVGEQYF
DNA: TGTGCCAGCAGCTTGGTGGCGGGGGTCGGCGAGCAGTACTTC

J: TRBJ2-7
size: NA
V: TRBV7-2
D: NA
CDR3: CASSLEARYEQYF
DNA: TGTGCCAGCAGCTTAGAGGCCCGGTACGAGCAGTACTTC

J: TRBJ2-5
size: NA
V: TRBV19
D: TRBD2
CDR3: CASSRVAGGRETQYF
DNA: TGTGCCAGTAGTAGGGTAGCGGGAGGGAGGGAGACCCAGTACTTC

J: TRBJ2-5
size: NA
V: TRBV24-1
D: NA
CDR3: CATSDPTRVETQYF
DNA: TGTGCCACCAGTGACCCAACTAGGGTAGAGACCCAGTACTTC

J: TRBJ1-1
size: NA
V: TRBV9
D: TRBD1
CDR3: CASSVDSGGGGTEAFF
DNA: TGTGCCAGCAGCGTAGACTCTGGAGGGGGCGGAACTGAAGCTTTCTTT

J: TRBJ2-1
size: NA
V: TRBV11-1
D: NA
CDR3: CASSLAWSGDEQFF
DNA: TGTGCCAGCAGCTTAGCATGGTCGGGCGATGAGCAGTTCTTC

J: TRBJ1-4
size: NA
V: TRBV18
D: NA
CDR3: CASSLGSGSLFF
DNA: TGTGCCAGCTCCCTGGGGAGCGGGTCACTGTTTTTT

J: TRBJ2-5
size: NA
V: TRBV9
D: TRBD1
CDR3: CASSVVRGRETGGQETQYF
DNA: TGTGCCAGCAGCGTAGTAAGAGGTAGGGAGACAGGGGGCCAAGAGACCCAGTACTTC

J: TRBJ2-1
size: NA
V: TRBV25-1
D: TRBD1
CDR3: CASSVTGAGEQFF
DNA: TGTGCCAGCAGTGTGACAGGGGCTGGTGAGCAGTTCTTC

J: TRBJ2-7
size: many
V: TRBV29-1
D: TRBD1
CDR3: CSVEDREGARDEQYF
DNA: TGCAGCGTTGAAGATCGAGAGGGGGCACGAGACGAGCAGTACTTC

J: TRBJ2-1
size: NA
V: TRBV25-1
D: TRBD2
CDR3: CASSEWGTSGSLGEQFF
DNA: TGTGCCAGCAGTGAATGGGGGACTAGCGGGAGTCTGGGTGAGCAGTTCTTC

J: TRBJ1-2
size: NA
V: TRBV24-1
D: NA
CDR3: CATSDPRGTVYGYTF
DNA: TGTGCCACCAGTGACCCAAGGGGAACAGTCTATGGCTACACCTTC

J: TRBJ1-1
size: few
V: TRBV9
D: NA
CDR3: CASSVDQGYTEAFF
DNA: TGTGCCAGCAGCGTAGACCAGGGATACACTGAAGCTTTCTTT

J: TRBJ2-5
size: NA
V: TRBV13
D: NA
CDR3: CASSKPTGTQYF
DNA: TGTGCCAGCAGCAAGCCAACCGGGACCCAGTACTTC

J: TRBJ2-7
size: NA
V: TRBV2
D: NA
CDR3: CASSALDSATYEQYF
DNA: TGTGCCAGTTCCGCGTTGGACAGTGCGACCTACGAGCAGTACTTC

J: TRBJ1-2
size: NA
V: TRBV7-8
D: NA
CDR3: CASSPWARRYTF
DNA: TGTGCCAGCAGCCCCTGGGCCCGCCGCTACACCTTC